Listed below are T cell receptor beta chains from one sample, sequenced in a study of blood T cell repertoires in COVID-19. Sequencing used immunoSEQ multiplex PCR; TCRdb keeps in-frame clones, though not all of them. The data contain more than 300,000 clones, 90% to 95% of them singletons. The source material was peripheral blood. Source of these receptors: a woman between 18 and 29 years old who had recovered from COVID-19. CDR3s include the opening cysteine and the closing phenylalanine or tryptophan. Each record gives: D gene, J gene, clone size, V gene, CDR3 DNA, CDR3 protein. The D gene is left open where the match is weak. Part of the rows lack a size; the others show once, few, many or a class for expanded clones.

d_call: NA; j_call: TRBJ2-2; clone_size: NA; v_call: TRBV18; cdr3_nt: TGTGCCAGCTCACCACCTGGGCAGGTGATTAACACCGGGGAGCTGTTTTTT; cdr3_aa: CASSPPGQVINTGELFF
d_call: TRBD2; j_call: TRBJ2-3; clone_size: once; v_call: TRBV4-1; cdr3_nt: TGCGCCAGCAGCCCCCGAGTTTTGCTAGCGGGAGGAACAAGCACAGATACGCAGTATTTT; cdr3_aa: CASSPRVLLAGGTSTDTQYF
d_call: NA; j_call: TRBJ1-4; clone_size: NA; v_call: TRBV30; cdr3_nt: TGTGCCTGGAGTGTATCTCGTGAAAAACTGTTTTTT; cdr3_aa: CAWSVSREKLFF
d_call: TRBD1; j_call: TRBJ1-4; clone_size: NA; v_call: TRBV19; cdr3_nt: TGTGCCAGTAGTATAGGGACAGGGGCGTATGAAAAACTGTTTTTT; cdr3_aa: CASSIGTGAYEKLFF
d_call: NA; j_call: TRBJ2-3; clone_size: NA; v_call: TRBV7-9; cdr3_nt: TGTGCCAGCAGCATCCCTGGGAGGAGCACAGATACGCAGTATTTT; cdr3_aa: CASSIPGRSTDTQYF
d_call: NA; j_call: TRBJ2-3; clone_size: NA; v_call: TRBV2; cdr3_nt: TGTGCCAGCAGATTAACAGATACGCAGTATTTT; cdr3_aa: CASRLTDTQYF
d_call: NA; j_call: TRBJ1-2; clone_size: NA; v_call: TRBV19; cdr3_nt: TGTGCCAGTAGTACAGGGGATGGCTACACCTTC; cdr3_aa: CASSTGDGYTF
d_call: TRBD2; j_call: TRBJ2-5; clone_size: NA; v_call: TRBV2; cdr3_nt: TGTGCCAGCAGTGAAGGTTGGACTAGCAGACAAGAGACCCAGTACTTC; cdr3_aa: CASSEGWTSRQETQYF
d_call: TRBD2; j_call: TRBJ2-1; clone_size: NA; v_call: TRBV7-2; cdr3_nt: TGTGCCAGCAGCTTACTAGCGGGAGTGGGTGAGCAGTTCTTC; cdr3_aa: CASSLLAGVGEQFF
d_call: TRBD1; j_call: TRBJ1-2; clone_size: once; v_call: TRBV6-1; cdr3_nt: TGTGCCAGCAGTGAAAACGGACAGGCCGCTTGGGGCTACACCTTC; cdr3_aa: CASSENGQAAWGYTF
d_call: NA; j_call: TRBJ1-3; clone_size: NA; v_call: TRBV24-1; cdr3_nt: TGTGCCACCAGTGATCCCCGTTACTCTGGAAACACCATATATTTT; cdr3_aa: CATSDPRYSGNTIYF
d_call: NA; j_call: TRBJ1-2; clone_size: few; v_call: TRBV14; cdr3_nt: TGTGCCAGCAGCCAACGATGGGAGGGCTACACCTTC; cdr3_aa: CASSQRWEGYTF
d_call: NA; j_call: TRBJ2-3; clone_size: NA; v_call: TRBV3-1/TRBV3-2; cdr3_nt: TGTGCCAGCAGCCAAGAGGAGGGACTCACAGATACGCAGTATTTT; cdr3_aa: CASSQEEGLTDTQYF
d_call: TRBD1; j_call: TRBJ2-6; clone_size: NA; v_call: TRBV3-1/TRBV3-2; cdr3_nt: TGTGCCAGCAGCCCCAAGGGGACAGGGCGGGTTCTTGGGGCCAACGTCCTGACTTTC; cdr3_aa: CASSPKGTGRVLGANVLTF
d_call: NA; j_call: TRBJ1-2; clone_size: NA; v_call: TRBV10-3; cdr3_nt: TGTGCCATCAGTGAGTCGCCGGTTTATGGCTACACCTTC; cdr3_aa: CAISESPVYGYTF
d_call: TRBD1; j_call: TRBJ1-1; clone_size: few; v_call: TRBV19; cdr3_nt: TGTGCCAGTAGTATACAGGGGGCGAGAACTGAAGCTTTCTTT; cdr3_aa: CASSIQGARTEAFF
d_call: TRBD2; j_call: TRBJ2-2; clone_size: NA; v_call: TRBV6-5; cdr3_nt: TGTGCCAGCAGTTTCCTAGCGGGAGAAATAGTCGGGGAGCTGTTTTTT; cdr3_aa: CASSFLAGEIVGELFF
d_call: NA; j_call: TRBJ2-2; clone_size: NA; v_call: TRBV30; cdr3_nt: TGTGCCTGGGAGGAGGGGACAGAAAACACCGGGGAGCTGTTTTTT; cdr3_aa: CAWEEGTENTGELFF
d_call: NA; j_call: TRBJ2-1; clone_size: NA; v_call: TRBV11-3; cdr3_nt: TGTGCCAGCAGCTCAGCGCGCGCGAGGCACACCTACAATGAGCAGTTCTTC; cdr3_aa: CASSSARARHTYNEQFF
d_call: NA; j_call: TRBJ1-3; clone_size: few; v_call: TRBV4-1; cdr3_nt: TGCGCCAGCAGCCAAGCCCGGGGGGCAGATTCTGGAAACACCATATATTTT; cdr3_aa: CASSQARGADSGNTIYF
d_call: NA; j_call: TRBJ2-1; clone_size: NA; v_call: TRBV3-1/TRBV3-2; cdr3_nt: TGTGCCAGCAGCCAAGCTAGCAGGCAGTTCTTC; cdr3_aa: CASSQASRQFF
d_call: NA; j_call: TRBJ1-2; clone_size: NA; v_call: TRBV4-1; cdr3_nt: TGCGCCAGCAGCCAGCTCCCAGCTGGACAGCTAATCGGCTACACCTTC; cdr3_aa: CASSQLPAGQLIGYTF
d_call: TRBD2; j_call: TRBJ2-1; clone_size: NA; v_call: TRBV15; cdr3_nt: TGTGCCACCAGCAGAGACTATAGCGGGAGAAATTCCTACAATGAGCAGTTCTTC; cdr3_aa: CATSRDYSGRNSYNEQFF
d_call: TRBD2; j_call: TRBJ2-3; clone_size: NA; v_call: TRBV11-2; cdr3_nt: TGTGCCAGCAGCCGCCCTAGGACTAGCGGGAGAGATACGCAGTATTTT; cdr3_aa: CASSRPRTSGRDTQYF
d_call: NA; j_call: TRBJ1-5; clone_size: NA; v_call: TRBV15; cdr3_nt: TGTGCCACCAGCAGAGAGGTGGCCCTCGATATCAATCAGCCCCAGCATTTT; cdr3_aa: CATSREVALDINQPQHF
d_call: NA; j_call: TRBJ1-1; clone_size: NA; v_call: TRBV6-2/TRBV6-3; cdr3_nt: TGTGCCAGCAGTTACAGGCGGGTTCGAACTGAAGCTTTCTTT; cdr3_aa: CASSYRRVRTEAFF
d_call: NA; j_call: TRBJ1-5; clone_size: NA; v_call: TRBV5-1; cdr3_nt: TGCGCCAGCAGCTTGGCAAGCAATCAGCCCCAGCATTTT; cdr3_aa: CASSLASNQPQHF
d_call: TRBD2; j_call: TRBJ2-1; clone_size: NA; v_call: TRBV11-3; cdr3_nt: TGTGCCAGCAGCATATCTAGCGGGAGAGATAATGAGCAGTTCTTC; cdr3_aa: CASSISSGRDNEQFF
d_call: NA; j_call: TRBJ2-1; clone_size: NA; v_call: TRBV4-1; cdr3_nt: TGCGCCAGCAGCCGAGATTTAAATGAGCAGTTCTTC; cdr3_aa: CASSRDLNEQFF
d_call: TRBD1; j_call: TRBJ2-5; clone_size: once; v_call: TRBV6-2/TRBV6-3; cdr3_nt: TGTGCCAGCAGTTACCTCGACAGGGCCCGAGGAGAGACCCAGTACTTC; cdr3_aa: CASSYLDRARGETQYF
d_call: NA; j_call: TRBJ2-2; clone_size: NA; v_call: TRBV5-1; cdr3_nt: TGCGCCAGCAGCTTGAGCTACCAGGGCACCGGGGAGCTGTTTTTT; cdr3_aa: CASSLSYQGTGELFF
d_call: TRBD1; j_call: TRBJ1-1; clone_size: NA; v_call: TRBV3-1/TRBV3-2; cdr3_nt: TGTGCCAGCAGCCAAGATGTGGGACAGGGGGCTGAAGCTTTCTTT; cdr3_aa: CASSQDVGQGAEAFF
d_call: NA; j_call: TRBJ1-6; clone_size: NA; v_call: TRBV11-3; cdr3_nt: TGTGCCAGCAGCTTAGATCTTGGCAGGCCCCGCTCACCCCTCCACTTT; cdr3_aa: CASSLDLGRPRSPLHF
d_call: TRBD1; j_call: TRBJ2-1; clone_size: NA; v_call: TRBV13; cdr3_nt: TGTGCCAGCAGCTTCCCGGGGCAGGGGGATAATGAGCAGTTCTTC; cdr3_aa: CASSFPGQGDNEQFF
d_call: TRBD1; j_call: TRBJ1-1; clone_size: NA; v_call: TRBV3-1/TRBV3-2; cdr3_nt: TGTGCCAGCAGCCAAGTTGGTAGGGGGCATACTGAAGCTTTCTTT; cdr3_aa: CASSQVGRGHTEAFF
d_call: NA; j_call: TRBJ1-2; clone_size: NA; v_call: TRBV10-3; cdr3_nt: TGTGCCATCAGTGAGTTTGCGGGGTCCTATGGCTACACCTTC; cdr3_aa: CAISEFAGSYGYTF
d_call: TRBD2; j_call: TRBJ2-1; clone_size: NA; v_call: TRBV19; cdr3_nt: TGTGCCAGTAGCGGGACTAGCGGTACTATCTCCTACAATGAGCAGTTCTTC; cdr3_aa: CASSGTSGTISYNEQFF
d_call: TRBD1; j_call: TRBJ2-2; clone_size: NA; v_call: TRBV11-3; cdr3_nt: TGTGCCAGCAGCTTAGGGTTGCCAGGGGGCGAAAAAACCGGGGAGCTGTTTTTT; cdr3_aa: CASSLGLPGGEKTGELFF
d_call: NA; j_call: TRBJ1-2; clone_size: NA; v_call: TRBV14; cdr3_nt: TGTGCCAGCAGCCAAGCGTCCAGGGTAGGAGGCTACACCTTC; cdr3_aa: CASSQASRVGGYTF
d_call: TRBD1; j_call: TRBJ1-2; clone_size: many; v_call: TRBV25-1; cdr3_nt: TGTGCCAGCTCCCCAGGGGGCTCCCTCGGGGATGGCTACACCTTC; cdr3_aa: CASSPGGSLGDGYTF
d_call: TRBD2; j_call: TRBJ2-2; clone_size: NA; v_call: TRBV18; cdr3_nt: TGTGCCAGCTCCCCCAGCGGGAGGGGTACCGGGGAGCTGTTTTTT; cdr3_aa: CASSPSGRGTGELFF
d_call: TRBD1; j_call: TRBJ2-6; clone_size: NA; v_call: TRBV10-3; cdr3_nt: TGTGCCATCAGATCCGACAGGGGCTCAGGGGCCAACGTCCTGACTTTC; cdr3_aa: CAIRSDRGSGANVLTF